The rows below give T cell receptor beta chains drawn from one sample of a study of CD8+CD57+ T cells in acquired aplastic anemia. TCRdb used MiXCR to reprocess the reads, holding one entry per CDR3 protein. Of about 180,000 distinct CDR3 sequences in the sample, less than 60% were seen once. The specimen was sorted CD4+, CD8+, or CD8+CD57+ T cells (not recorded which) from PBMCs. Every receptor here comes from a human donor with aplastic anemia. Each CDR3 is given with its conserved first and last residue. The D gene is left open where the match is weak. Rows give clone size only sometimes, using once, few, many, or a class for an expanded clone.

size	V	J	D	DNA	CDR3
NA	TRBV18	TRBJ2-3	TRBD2	TGTGCCAGCTCACCACCTGTTAGCGGGACAGATACGCAGTATTTT	CASSPPVSGTDTQYF
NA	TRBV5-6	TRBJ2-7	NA	TGTGCCAGCAGCTTGGGACCACCTACGGAGCAGTACTTC	CASSLGPPTEQYF
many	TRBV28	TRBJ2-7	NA	TGTGCCAGCAGTCCTCTTGTTGTTCCCTACGAGCAGTACTTC	CASSPLVVPYEQYF
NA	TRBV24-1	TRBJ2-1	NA	TGTGCCACCAGTGATTTGTTAGAGGACAATGAGCAGTTCTTC	CATSDLLEDNEQFF
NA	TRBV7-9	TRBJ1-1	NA	TGTGCCAGCAGTGCAGGGGACACTGAAGCTTTCTTT	CASSAGDTEAFF
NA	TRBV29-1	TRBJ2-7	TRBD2	TGCAGATCCAGCGGGAGGCTCGAGCAGTACTTC	CRSSGRLEQYF
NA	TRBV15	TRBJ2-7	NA	TGTGCCACCAGCAGAGGTCGAGCAGGAAGCTACGAGCAGTACTTC	CATSRGRAGSYEQYF
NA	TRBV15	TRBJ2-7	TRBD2	TGTGCCACCAGCAGAGATCTTAGCGGGAGTATCGACGAGCGGTACTTC	CATSRDLSGSIDERYF
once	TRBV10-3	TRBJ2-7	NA	TGTGCCATCAGTGACAAGTCCTACGAGCAGTACTTC	CAISDKSYEQYF
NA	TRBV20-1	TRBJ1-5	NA	TGCAGTGCTAGTGAGGGGAGGGGTGCACAGCCCCAGCATTTT	CSASEGRGAQPQHF
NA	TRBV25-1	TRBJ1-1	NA	TGCGCCAGCAGTGAATTGGGGGGCGAGGCGAACACTGAAGCTTTCTTC	CASSELGGEANTEAFF
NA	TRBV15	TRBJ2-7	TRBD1	TGTGCCACCAGCAGAGATCGGGCAGGGGGCTACGAGCAGTACTTC	CATSRDRAGGYEQYF
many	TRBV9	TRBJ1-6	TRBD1	TGTGCCAGCAGTGCCGGGACAGGGGATAATTCACCCCTCCACTTT	CASSAGTGDNSPLHF
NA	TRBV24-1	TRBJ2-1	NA	TGTGCCACCAGTGATGTGCGAGACCTCCACAATGAGCAGTTCTTC	CATSDVRDLHNEQFF
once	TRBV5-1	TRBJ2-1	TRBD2	TGCGCCAGCAGCGGGACTAGCCTGGGCTACGATGAGCAGTTCTTC	CASSGTSLGYDEQFF
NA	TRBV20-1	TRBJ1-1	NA	TGCAGTGCTAGGGGCGTACAGAACACTGAAGCTTTCTTT	CSARGVQNTEAFF
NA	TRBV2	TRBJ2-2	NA	TGTGCCGGGGGGCGGACCTACACCGGGGAGCTGTTTTTT	CAGGRTYTGELFF